The T cell receptor (beta chain) described here comes from a study of CD8 T cells in ankylosing spondylitis (dated by TCRdb to the late 2010s). The study in broad terms: The study set out to find disease-linked TCR variants by profiling T cell receptor beta repertoires in ankylosing spondylitis patients and healthy donors. The full study cohort was made up of about two dozen ankylosing spondylitis patients and 108 healthy donors. Samples of peripheral blood were taken, and for ankylosing spondylitis patients, synovial fluid was collected as well.

TCRdb lists the instrument as Illumina HiSeq 2500. TCR beta libraries were prepared by quantitative 5'-RACE with molecular barcodes. On the study's bioinformatics: Disease-linked TCR variants were identified with a new computational method built on a probabilistic model of VDJ rearrangement. TCRdb handled the public reads itself, with Q25 trimming in fastp and clone calling in MiXCR, and kept productive beta chains. Under each unique CDR3 protein, matching rows form one entry showing the most common genes and DNA. None of the V and J calls come from the authors' own analysis; TCRdb made them. The sample table records some 240,000 distinct CDR3 sequences; about 9.1% of these occur just once. Clones ranked in the top ten supply nearly 7% of the sample. Study-wide conclusions, independent of this receptor: Some motif variants had previously been reported in the synovial fluid and blood of reactive arthritis patients, which suggests shared mechanisms of disease initiation. Blood from ankylosing spondylitis patients appeared to be characterized by a TCR beta motif made up of eight highly homologous amino acid variants. The disease-linked clones were reported to be significantly enriched in matched synovial fluid samples from ankylosing spondylitis patients. A CD8+ phenotype was shown by the disease-linked clones, which were found at relatively low frequencies in peripheral blood.

Turning to this clonotype: Its target antigen remains unknown. Base qualities were left out, and no much larger clone turns up one base away.

The clonotype originates from a male donor with ankylosing spondylitis or in good health (not recorded which). Sequencing was performed on blood, either unsorted or a sorted T cell fraction (not recorded which).

Here is the DNA: TGCAGCGTTGTCGGACAGGGGAGCAATGAGCAGTTCTTC. Its translation reads: CSVVGQGSNEQFF. The rearranged chain carries TRBV29-1 and TRBJ2-1; 9 of the junction bases match TRBD1. Including cysteine and phenylalanine, the CDR3 has 13 amino acids. The kept DNA is CDR3 alone, 39 bases in frame from the first base. At the junction V is shortened by 4 bases and J by 6 bases; bases outside the gene matches: 4. Sequences SQVTM (CDR1) and ANQGSEA (CDR2) are obtained from the germline V gene.